Following are 21 T cell receptor beta chains from one sample sequenced in a study of CD8 T cells in Susac syndrome. The RNA input was roughly 0.45 to 1 ug, and it was reverse transcribed with random hexamers. TCRdb redid the calling of the immunoSEQ multiplex PCR reads with MiXCR, one entry per CDR3 protein. The sample holds roughly 80,000 distinct CDR3 sequences, more than 85% seen once. Sequences were obtained from CD8+ T cells from PBMCs. These receptors came from a human donor with multiple sclerosis.

CDR3 sequence (DNA): TGTGCCAGCAGCCAATTAGCTGGGCAGGGCACAGATACGCAGTATTTT. Translating it yields CASSQLAGQGTDTQYF. The chain carries TRBV3-1 and TRBJ2-3; D is unclear. The germline CDR1 and CDR2 sequences are LGHDT and YNNKEL (reference sequence). V was cut by 2 bases and J by 1 base, with 13 bases left in between. The CDR3 is made up of 16 amino acids.

This clonotype was found a few times. The J gene is TRBJ1-5, the V gene TRBV9; no definite D call. V lost 3 bases, J lost 1 base, and 11 bases lay in between. The CDR3 runs 15 residues. The germline gives CDR1 SGDLS, CDR2 YYNGEE. This chain's CDR3 is CASSADGVSNQPQHF. As DNA, the CDR3 is TGTGCCAGCAGCGCGGACGGGGTGAGCAATCAGCCCCAGCATTTT.

This chain uses TRBV28 with TRBJ2-5, with D unresolved. Germline V gene lookup returns CDR1 MDHEN and CDR2 SYDVKM. The CDR3 loop spans 14 amino acids. V was cut by 5 bases and J by 3 bases, with 13 bases left in between. The CDR3 nucleotides read TGTGCCAGCAGTCCCCCCTCCCTTGAAGAGACCCAGTACTTC. Translating gives CASSPPSLEETQYF.

The rearrangement joins TRBV5-4 to TRBJ2-1; TRBD2 might be the D (6 bases). The CDR3 spans 15 residues. The germline gives CDR1 SGHNT, CDR2 YYREEE (reference sequence). The germline V and J ends were trimmed by 4 bases and 8 bases, with 19 bases remaining between them. The CDR3 DNA reads TGTGCCAGCAGCACAATACTAGCCCCCGCTGATGAGCAGTTCTTC. Encoded protein: CASSTILAPADEQFF.

The V gene is TRBV3-1, the J gene TRBJ2-3; 9 bases match TRBD2. From germline, CDR1 is LGHDT and CDR2 YNNKEL (reference sequence). V lost 3 bases, J lost 2 bases, and 6 bases stayed unmatched. CDR3 length: 16 residues. As DNA, the CDR3 is TGTGCCAGCAGCCACCCCCTAGCGGGGATCACAGATACGCAGTATTTT. Protein: CASSHPLAGITDTQYF.

V is TRBV9 and J is TRBJ2-5; a possible D gene is TRBD2 (5 bases). This CDR3 region has 14 residues. Looked up from germline, CDR1 is SGDLS and CDR2 is YYNGEE. V was trimmed by 0 bases and J by 4 bases, leaving 10 bases between them. DNA for the CDR3: TGTGCCAGCAGCGTAGGAGGGTCGCGAGAGACCCAGTACTTC. Amino acids: CASSVGGSRETQYF.

The genes are TRBV27 and TRBJ2-7; D may be TRBD1 (5 bases). The germline gives CDR1 MNHEY, CDR2 SMNVEV (reference sequence). Deletions cut 6 bases from V and 0 bases from J, with 9 bases between. The CDR3 is made up of 13 amino acids. Here the CDR3 DNA reads TGTGCCAGCAGCTGGGGCGCCTCCTACGAGCAGTACTTC. This gives the protein CASSWGASYEQYF.

V and J are TRBV19 and TRBJ2-1; 10 bases are a match to TRBD2. Germline CDR1 reads LNHDA; CDR2 reads SQIVND (reference sequence). Trimming at V came to 7 bases and at J to 4 bases, leaving 10 bases not matched to a gene. CDR3 length: 16 residues. The CDR3 nucleotides are TGTGCCAGTACCGTCCTAGCGGGGGCCCCTTACAATGAGCAGTTCTTC. Translating it yields CASTVLAGAPYNEQFF.

This sequence joins TRBV12-3 or TRBV12-4 and TRBJ1-2, with D tentatively TRBD1 (5 bases). CDR3 length: 13 amino acids. The ends were cut back, 3 bases at V and 3 bases at J, with 8 bases in the middle. The DNA of the CDR3 is TGTGCCAGCAGTTTCCCGGGGGACTATGGCTACACCTTC. Translated: CASSFPGDYGYTF.

The chain uses TRBV19 and TRBJ1-2; TRBD1 matches 10 bases. The length of the CDR3 is 18 residues. The trim removed 6 bases at V and 0 bases at J, leaving 13 bases unmatched. The germline CDR1 and CDR2 sequences are LNHDA and SQIVND (reference sequence). CDR3 sequence: CASSQLPGQGLANYGYTF. CDR3 nucleotide sequence: TGTGCCAGTAGCCAACTCCCGGGACAGGGGTTAGCTAACTATGGCTACACCTTC.

This sequence joins TRBV6-1 and TRBJ1-4; perhaps TRBD1 as D (6 bases). Germline V gene data show CDR1 as MNHNS and CDR2 as SASEGT. The V gene lost 7 bases and the J gene lost 7 bases, with 25 bases spanning the gap. The CDR3 has 17 residues. Here the CDR3 DNA reads TGTGCCAGCACCCCCGGTCCCCCGGACAGCATGGGTGAAAAACTGTTTTTT. It specifies CASTPGPPDSMGEKLFF.

CDR3 region: CATAPESSYEQYF. The CDR3 nucleotides are TGTGCCACCGCCCCGGAGAGCTCATACGAGCAGTACTTC. The chain couples TRBV25-1 to TRBJ2-7; D not resolved. V lost 10 bases and J 4 bases, leaving 17 bases between the germline ends. The CDR3 length is 13 residues. In germline, CDR1 is MGHDK, CDR2 SYGVNS.

The rearrangement joins TRBV11-2 to TRBJ2-5, with 10 bases lining up with TRBD2. This CDR3 spans 17 amino acids. The junction had 11 bases not matched to a gene; V was cut back by 6 bases and J by 1 base. Germline CDR1 reads SGHAT; CDR2 reads FQNNGV. The CDR3 sequence: CASSPSGGSSFQETQYF. Written as DNA, the CDR3 is TGTGCCAGCAGTCCTAGCGGGGGCTCTTCCTTCCAAGAGACCCAGTACTTC.

The gene calls are TRBV5-4 and TRBJ1-1; D remains ambiguous. The CDR3 extends over 15 amino acids. Trimming left V 0 bases short and J 2 bases short, with 11 bases between. The germline V gene encodes CDR1 SGHNT and CDR2 YYREEE (reference sequence). The CDR3 DNA reads TGTGCCAGCAGCTTGGACCGGGCGGGAAACACTGAAGCTTTCTTT. This translates into CASSLDRAGNTEAFF.

V gene TRBV11-2 combines with J gene TRBJ1-2; D gene uncertain. Germline-derived CDR1 and CDR2 are SGHAT and FQNNGV. The CDR3 runs to 16 residues. Trimming left V 4 bases short and J 2 bases short, with 17 bases between. The CDR3 protein is CASSSSSGVGNYGYTF. DNA for the CDR3: TGTGCCAGCAGCTCGTCGTCAGGTGTGGGGAACTATGGCTACACCTTC.

This chain joins TRBV12-5 and TRBJ1-5; 8 bases match TRBD1. V lost 5 bases, J lost 3 bases, and 6 bases stayed unmatched. Germline V lookup: CDR1 LGHNT, CDR2 FRNRAP. This CDR3 is built from 15 residues. The CDR3 nucleotides read TGTGCTAGTGGTACTGGACAGGGCCTCAATCAGCCCCAGCATTTT. Its translation: CASGTGQGLNQPQHF.

This chain links TRBV7-8 with TRBJ2-7; D uncertain. Per germline, CDR1 SGHVS and CDR2 FQNEAQ. CDR3 length: 14 residues. V dropped 0 bases and J dropped 3 bases, with 9 bases sitting between them. The CDR3 protein is CASSLAPADYEQYF. The CDR3 DNA follows: TGTGCCAGCAGCTTAGCGCCAGCCGACTACGAGCAGTACTTC. The full variable domain, completed using reference TRBV7-8 and TRBJ2-7, is GAGVSQSPRYKVAKRGQDVALRCDPISGHVSLFWYQQALGQGPEFLTYFQNEAQLDKSGLPSDRFFAERPEGSVSTLKIQRTQQEDSAVYLCASSLAPADYEQYFGPGTRLTVT.

The rearrangement links TRBV2 to TRBJ2-7; D remains ambiguous. This CDR3 contains 10 residues. V shed 3 bases and J shed 4 bases, with 1 base lying between them. CDR1 is SNHLY and CDR2 is FYNNEI in the germline V gene. This CDR3 reads CASSEYEQYF. In DNA form, the CDR3 reads TGTGCCAGCAGTGAGTACGAGCAGTACTTC.

The genes are TRBV27 and TRBJ1-5; D gene ambiguous. This CDR3 region has 14 residues. Germline CDR1 reads MNHEY; CDR2 reads SMNVEV (reference sequence). Trimming removed 7 bases from V and 9 bases from J, with 19 bases in between. The CDR3 protein is CASTPQHPAGPQHF. CDR3 in DNA: TGTGCCAGCACCCCCCAGCACCCTGCTGGGCCCCAGCATTTT.

The chain links TRBV5-1 to TRBJ1-2; perhaps TRBD1 as D (5 bases). Trimming removed 2 bases from V and 4 bases from J, with 15 bases in between. Germline values: CDR1 SGHRS, CDR2 YFSETQ. The CDR3 contains 15 residues. Here the CDR3 reads CASSFGRGSGYGYTF. The DNA of the CDR3 is TGCGCCAGCAGCTTTGGACGGGGGTCTGGCTATGGCTACACCTTC.

The CDR3 here is CASSLIQNTIYF. The CDR3, as DNA: TGTGCCAGCAGCTTAATTCAAAACACCATATATTTT. The gene calls are TRBV11-2 and TRBJ1-3; D gene unclear. The germline V gene has CDR1 SGHAT and CDR2 FQNNGV. V was cut by 2 bases and J by 6 bases, with 5 bases left in between. The CDR3 covers 12 residues. The whole variable domain, filled in from reference TRBV11-2 and TRBJ1-3, reads EAGVAQSPRYKIIEKRQSVAFWCNPISGHATLYWYQQILGQGPKLLIQFQNNGVVDDSQLPKDRFSAERLKGVDSTLKIQPAKLEDSAVYLCASSLIQNTIYFGEGSWLTVV.